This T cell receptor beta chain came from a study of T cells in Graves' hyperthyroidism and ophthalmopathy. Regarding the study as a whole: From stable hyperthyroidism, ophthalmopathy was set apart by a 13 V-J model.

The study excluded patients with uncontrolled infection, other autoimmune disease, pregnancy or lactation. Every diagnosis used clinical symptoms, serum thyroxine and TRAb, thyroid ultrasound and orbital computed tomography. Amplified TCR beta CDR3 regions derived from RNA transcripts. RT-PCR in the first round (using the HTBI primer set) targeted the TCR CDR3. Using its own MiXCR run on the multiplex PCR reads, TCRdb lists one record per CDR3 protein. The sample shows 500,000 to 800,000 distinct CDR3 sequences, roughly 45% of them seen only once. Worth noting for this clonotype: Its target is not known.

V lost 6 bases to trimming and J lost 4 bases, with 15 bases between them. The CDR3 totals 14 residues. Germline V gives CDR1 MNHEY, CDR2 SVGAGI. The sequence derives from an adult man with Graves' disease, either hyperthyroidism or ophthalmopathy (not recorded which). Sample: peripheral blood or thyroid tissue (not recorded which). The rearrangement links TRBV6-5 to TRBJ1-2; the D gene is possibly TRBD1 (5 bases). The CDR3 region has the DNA TGTGCCAGCAGCACTCAGGGTTTGGGCTATGGCTACACCTTC. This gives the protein CASSTQGLGYGYTF.